The clone carrying this TCR beta chain was counted only a few times. The antigen is not known. This entry belongs to a study of response to subunit inactivated influenza vaccine. Findings of the study overall: The authors suggested that few new T cells are recruited per seasonal influenza vaccination.

TCRdb fed the RT-PCR reads into MiXCR, producing one record per CDR3 protein. The repertoire holds hundreds of thousands of distinct CDR3 sequences, approximately 12% seen once, with 10% to 13% in the top ten. The length of the CDR3 is 13 residues. Trimming left V 8 bases short and J 1 base short, with 13 bases between. Germline-derived CDR1 and CDR2 are SGHDT and YYEEEE. The sequence was collected from a man between 45 and 60 years old who received an inactivated influenza vaccine. The specimen comprised PBMCs from blood, sampled on the day of vaccination. V usage is TRBV5-6 and J usage is TRBJ2-7; D is tentatively TRBD1 or TRBD2 (5 bases each). DNA of the CDR3: TGTGCCAGTGGGGGTCTTGGGTCCTACGAGCAGTACTTC. Residues: CASGGLGSYEQYF.